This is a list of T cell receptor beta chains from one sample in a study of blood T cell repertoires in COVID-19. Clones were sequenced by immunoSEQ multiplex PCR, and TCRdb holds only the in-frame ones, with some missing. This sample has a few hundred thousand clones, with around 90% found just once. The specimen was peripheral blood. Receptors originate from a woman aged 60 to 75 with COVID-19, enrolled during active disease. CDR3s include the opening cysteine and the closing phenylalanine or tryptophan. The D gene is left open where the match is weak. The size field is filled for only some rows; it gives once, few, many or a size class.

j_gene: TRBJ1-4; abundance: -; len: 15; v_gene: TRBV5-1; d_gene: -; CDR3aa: CASSPAGHRNEKLFF; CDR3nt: TGCGCCAGCAGCCCCGCCGGACACCGTAATGAAAAACTGTTTTTT
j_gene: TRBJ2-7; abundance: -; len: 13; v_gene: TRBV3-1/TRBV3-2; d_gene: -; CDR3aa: CASSQVAGTEQYF; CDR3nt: TGTGCCAGCAGCCAAGTTGCGGGTACCGAGCAGTACTTC
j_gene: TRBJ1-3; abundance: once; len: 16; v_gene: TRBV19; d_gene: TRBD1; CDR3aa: CASTKQGATPGNTIYF; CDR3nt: TGTGCCAGTACCAAACAGGGGGCCACTCCTGGAAACACCATATATTTT
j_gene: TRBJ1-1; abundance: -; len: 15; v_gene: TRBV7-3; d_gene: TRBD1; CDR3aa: CASSQTGPLNTEAFF; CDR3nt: TGTGCCAGCAGCCAGACAGGGCCGTTGAACACTGAAGCTTTCTTT
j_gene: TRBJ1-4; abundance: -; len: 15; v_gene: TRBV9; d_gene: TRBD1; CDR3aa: CASSVGRGQNEKLFF; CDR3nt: TGTGCCAGCAGCGTAGGTAGGGGGCAGAATGAAAAACTGTTTTTT
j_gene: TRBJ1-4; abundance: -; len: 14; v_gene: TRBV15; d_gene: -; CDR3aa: CATGDFRGDEKLFF; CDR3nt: TGTGCCACCGGGGACTTCCGGGGTGATGAAAAACTGTTTTTT
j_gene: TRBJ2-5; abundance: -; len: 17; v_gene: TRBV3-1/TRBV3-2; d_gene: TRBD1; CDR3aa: CASSQDPLRGSQETQYF; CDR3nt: TGTGCCAGCAGCCAAGATCCCCTCAGGGGGAGCCAAGAGACCCAGTACTTC
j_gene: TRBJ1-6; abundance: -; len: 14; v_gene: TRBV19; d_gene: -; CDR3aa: CASSIAGYNSPLHF; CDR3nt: TGTGCCAGTAGTATAGCCGGGTATAATTCACCCCTCCACTTT
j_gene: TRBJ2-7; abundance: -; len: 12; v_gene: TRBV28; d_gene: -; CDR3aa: CASRTETSVWDF; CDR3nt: TGTGCCAGCAGGACTGAAACGAGCGTTTGGGACTTC
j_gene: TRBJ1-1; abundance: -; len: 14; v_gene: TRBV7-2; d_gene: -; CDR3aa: CASKGGPMNTEAFF; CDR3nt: TGTGCCAGCAAGGGGGGGCCGATGAACACTGAAGCTTTCTTT
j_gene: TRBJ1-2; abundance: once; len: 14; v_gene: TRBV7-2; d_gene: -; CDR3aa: CASSPRTAALGYTF; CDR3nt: TGTGCCAGCAGCCCTCGGACAGCCGCCTTAGGCTACACCTTC
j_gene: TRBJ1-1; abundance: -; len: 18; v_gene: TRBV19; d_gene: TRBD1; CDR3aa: CASSIRTGGITRNTEAFF; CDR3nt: TGTGCCAGTAGTATAAGAACAGGGGGTATCACGAGGAACACTGAAGCTTTCTTT
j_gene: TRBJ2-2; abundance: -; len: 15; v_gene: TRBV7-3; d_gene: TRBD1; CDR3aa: CASSQGQGWTGELFF; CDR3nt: TGTGCCAGCAGCCAGGGACAGGGCTGGACCGGGGAGCTGTTTTTT
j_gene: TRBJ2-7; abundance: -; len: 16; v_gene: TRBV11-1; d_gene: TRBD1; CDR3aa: CASSLGGTGNNYEQYF; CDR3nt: TGTGCCAGCAGCTTAGGTGGGACAGGTAATAACTACGAGCAGTACTTC
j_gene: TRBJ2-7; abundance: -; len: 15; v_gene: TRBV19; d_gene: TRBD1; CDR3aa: CASSQHTGTGYEQYF; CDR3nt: TGTGCCAGTAGTCAACATACCGGGACAGGGTACGAGCAGTACTTC
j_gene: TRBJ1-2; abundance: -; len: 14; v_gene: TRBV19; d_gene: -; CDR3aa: CASSGFPGDYGYTF; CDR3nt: TGTGCCAGTAGTGGGTTCCCCGGGGACTATGGCTACACCTTC
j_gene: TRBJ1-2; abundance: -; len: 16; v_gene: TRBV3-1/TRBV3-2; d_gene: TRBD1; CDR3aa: CASSQVGGQGVGGYTF; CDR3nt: TGTGCCAGCAGCCAAGTGGGGGGACAGGGGGTAGGTGGCTACACCTTC
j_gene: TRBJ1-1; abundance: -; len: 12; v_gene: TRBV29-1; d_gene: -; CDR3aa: CSVEHSFTEAFF; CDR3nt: TGCAGCGTTGAACATAGTTTTACTGAAGCTTTCTTT
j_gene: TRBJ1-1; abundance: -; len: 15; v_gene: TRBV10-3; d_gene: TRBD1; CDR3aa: CAISESTGVNTEAFF; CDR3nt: TGTGCCATCAGTGAATCGACAGGGGTGAACACTGAAGCTTTCTTT
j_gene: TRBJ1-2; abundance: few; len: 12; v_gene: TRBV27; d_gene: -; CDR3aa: CASRGLGYGYTF; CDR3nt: TGTGCCAGCAGGGGACTAGGCTATGGCTACACCTTC
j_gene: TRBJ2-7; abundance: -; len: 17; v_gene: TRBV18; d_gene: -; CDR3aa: CASSPTPAGPYSYEQYF; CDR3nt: TGTGCCAGCTCACCAACCCCCGCGGGCCCCTATTCCTACGAGCAGTACTTC
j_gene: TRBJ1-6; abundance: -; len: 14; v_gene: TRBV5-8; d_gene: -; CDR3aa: CASSFSAFNSPLHF; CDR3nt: TGTGCCAGCAGCTTTAGCGCCTTTAATTCACCCCTCCACTTT
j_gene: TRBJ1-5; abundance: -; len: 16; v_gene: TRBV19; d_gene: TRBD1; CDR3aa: CASTRQGQNSNQPQHF; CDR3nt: TGTGCCAGTACCCGACAGGGGCAAAATAGCAATCAGCCCCAGCATTTT
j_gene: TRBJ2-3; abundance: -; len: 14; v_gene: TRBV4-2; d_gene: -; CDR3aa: CASSPMTSTDTQYF; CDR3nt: TGTGCCAGCAGCCCCATGACTAGCACAGATACGCAGTATTTT
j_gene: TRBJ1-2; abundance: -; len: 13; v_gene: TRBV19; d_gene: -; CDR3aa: CASSILAGYGYTF; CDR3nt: TGTGCCAGTAGTATTTTGGCTGGCTATGGCTACACCTTC
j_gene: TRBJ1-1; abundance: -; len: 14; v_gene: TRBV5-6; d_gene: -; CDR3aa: CASSLFRGGTEAFF; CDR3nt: TGTGCCAGCAGCTTATTTAGGGGAGGCACTGAAGCTTTCTTT
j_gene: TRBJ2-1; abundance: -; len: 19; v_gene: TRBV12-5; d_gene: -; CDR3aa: CASGSVLTGAGSSYNEQFF; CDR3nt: TGTGCTAGTGGTTCCGTACTAACAGGGGCGGGAAGCTCCTACAATGAGCAGTTCTTC
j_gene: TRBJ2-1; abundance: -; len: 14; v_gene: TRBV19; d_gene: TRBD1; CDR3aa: CASSFPGQGYEQFF; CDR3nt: TGTGCCAGTAGTTTCCCGGGACAGGGCTATGAGCAGTTCTTC
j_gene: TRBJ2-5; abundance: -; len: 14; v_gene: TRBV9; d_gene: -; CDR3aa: CASSPVLGVETQYF; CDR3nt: TGTGCCAGCAGCCCCGTCCTAGGGGTAGAGACCCAGTACTTC
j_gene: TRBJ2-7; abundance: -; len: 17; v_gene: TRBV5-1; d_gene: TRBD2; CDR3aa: CASSPGLSSGGSNEQYF; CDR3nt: TGCGCCAGCAGCCCCGGACTTTCGAGCGGGGGGTCCAACGAGCAGTACTTC
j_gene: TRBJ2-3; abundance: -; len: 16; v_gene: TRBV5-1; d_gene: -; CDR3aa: CASSLRSGVGADTQYF; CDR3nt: TGCGCCAGCAGCTTACGGTCGGGGGTAGGCGCAGATACGCAGTATTTT
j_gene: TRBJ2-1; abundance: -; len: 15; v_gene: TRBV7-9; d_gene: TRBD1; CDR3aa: CASSLGVTGYNEQFF; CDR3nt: TGTGCCAGCAGCTTAGGGGTGACAGGGTACAATGAGCAGTTCTTC
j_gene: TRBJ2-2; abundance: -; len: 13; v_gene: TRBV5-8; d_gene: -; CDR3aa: CASSWAFTGELFF; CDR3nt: TGTGCCAGCAGCTGGGCTTTCACCGGGGAGCTGTTTTTT
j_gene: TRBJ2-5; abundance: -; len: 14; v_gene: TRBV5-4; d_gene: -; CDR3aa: CASSLAGVQETQYF; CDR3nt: TGTGCCAGCAGCTTGGCGGGTGTCCAAGAGACCCAGTACTTC
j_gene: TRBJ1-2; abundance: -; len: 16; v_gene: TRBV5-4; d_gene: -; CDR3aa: CASSAKQGVGVHGYTF; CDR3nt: TGTGCCAGCAGCGCGAAACAGGGTGTCGGGGTACATGGCTACACCTTC
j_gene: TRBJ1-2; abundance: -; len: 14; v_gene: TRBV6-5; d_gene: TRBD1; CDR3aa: CATKDRDRGYGYTF; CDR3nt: TGTGCCACGAAAGACCGGGACAGGGGCTATGGCTACACCTTC
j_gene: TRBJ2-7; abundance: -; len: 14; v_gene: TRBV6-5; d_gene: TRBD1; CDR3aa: CASTLLGTAHEQYF; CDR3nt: TGTGCCAGCACCCTGCTTGGGACAGCCCACGAGCAGTACTTC
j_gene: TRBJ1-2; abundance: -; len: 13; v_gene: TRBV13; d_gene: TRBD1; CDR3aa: CASSAGQEYGYTF; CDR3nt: TGTGCCAGCAGCGCCGGACAGGAGTATGGCTACACCTTC
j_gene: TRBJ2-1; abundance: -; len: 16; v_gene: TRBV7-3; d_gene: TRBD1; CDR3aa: CASSLTGQGSLREQFF; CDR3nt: TGTGCCAGCAGCTTAACTGGACAGGGGAGCCTAAGGGAGCAGTTCTTC
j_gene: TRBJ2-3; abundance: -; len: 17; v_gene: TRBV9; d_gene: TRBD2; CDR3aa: CASSPSSGGPSRDTQYF; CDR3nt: TGTGCCAGCAGCCCCTCTAGCGGGGGACCTTCGAGAGATACGCAGTATTTT
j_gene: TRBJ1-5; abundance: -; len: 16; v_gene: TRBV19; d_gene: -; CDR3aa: CASSIAPIGRNQPQHF; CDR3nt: TGTGCCAGTAGTATTGCTCCTATTGGGCGCAATCAGCCCCAGCATTTT
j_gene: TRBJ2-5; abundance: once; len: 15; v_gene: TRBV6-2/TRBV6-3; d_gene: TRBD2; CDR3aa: CASTPTSGRGATQYF; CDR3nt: TGTGCCAGCACCCCGACTAGCGGGAGAGGTGCGACCCAGTACTTC
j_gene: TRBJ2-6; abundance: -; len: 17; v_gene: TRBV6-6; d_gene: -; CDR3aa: CASSRPRGRSGANVLTF; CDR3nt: TGTGCCAGCAGCCGACCCAGGGGTAGGTCTGGGGCCAACGTCCTGACTTTC
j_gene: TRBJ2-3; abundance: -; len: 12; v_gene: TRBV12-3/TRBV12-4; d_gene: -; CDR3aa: CASSQGPDTQYF; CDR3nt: TGTGCCAGCAGCCAGGGCCCAGATACGCAGTATTTT
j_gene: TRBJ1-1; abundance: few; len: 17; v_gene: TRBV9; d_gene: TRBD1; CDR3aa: CASSIRRDSSMNTEAFF; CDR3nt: TGTGCCAGCAGCATCAGACGGGACAGTTCCATGAACACTGAAGCTTTCTTT
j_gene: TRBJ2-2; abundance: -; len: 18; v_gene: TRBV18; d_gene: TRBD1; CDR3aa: CASSPLRTGAVNTGELFF; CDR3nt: TGTGCCAGCTCACCCCTTAGGACAGGAGCAGTGAACACCGGGGAGCTGTTTTTT
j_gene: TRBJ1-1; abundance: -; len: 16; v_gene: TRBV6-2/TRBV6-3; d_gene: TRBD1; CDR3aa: CASSGKTGGSDTEAFF; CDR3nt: TGTGCCAGCAGTGGAAAGACAGGGGGCTCTGACACTGAAGCTTTCTTT
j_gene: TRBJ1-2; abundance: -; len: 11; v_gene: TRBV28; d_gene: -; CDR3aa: CASSLGHGYTF; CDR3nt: TGTGCCAGCAGTTTGGGCCATGGCTACACCTTC